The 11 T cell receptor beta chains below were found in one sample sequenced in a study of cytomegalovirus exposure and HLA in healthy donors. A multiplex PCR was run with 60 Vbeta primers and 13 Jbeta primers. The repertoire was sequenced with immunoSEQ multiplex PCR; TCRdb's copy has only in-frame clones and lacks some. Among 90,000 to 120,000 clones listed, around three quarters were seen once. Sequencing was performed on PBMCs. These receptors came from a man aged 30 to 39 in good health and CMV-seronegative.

CDR3 residues: CASSSELNTGELFF. The CDR3 coding sequence is TGTGCCAGCAGTAGCGAGCTCAACACCGGGGAGCTGTTTTTT. The V call is TRBV6-1, the J call TRBJ2-2; no clear D gene. The CDR3 spans 14 residues. Per the germline V gene, CDR1 is MNHNS and CDR2 is SASEGT. Trimming shortened V by 5 bases and J by 2 bases, and 9 bases separated the two germline ends.

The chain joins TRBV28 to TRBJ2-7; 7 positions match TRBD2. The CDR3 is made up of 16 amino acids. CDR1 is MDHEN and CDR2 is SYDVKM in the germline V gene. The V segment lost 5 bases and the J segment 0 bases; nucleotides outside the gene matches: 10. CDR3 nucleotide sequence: TGTGCCAGCAGTCCCCTCCGGGGCGGGAGCTCCTACGAGCAGTACTTC. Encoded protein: CASSPLRGGSSYEQYF. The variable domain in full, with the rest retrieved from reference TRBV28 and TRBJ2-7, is DVKVTQSSRYLVKRTGEKVFLECVQDMDHENMFWYRQDPGLGLRLIYFSYDVKMKEKGDIPEGYSVSREKKERFSLILESASTNQTSMYLCASSPLRGGSSYEQYFGPGTRLTVT.

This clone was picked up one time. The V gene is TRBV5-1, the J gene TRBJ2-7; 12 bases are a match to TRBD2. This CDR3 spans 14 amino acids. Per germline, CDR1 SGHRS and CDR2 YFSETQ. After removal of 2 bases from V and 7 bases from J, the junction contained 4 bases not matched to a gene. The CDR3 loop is CASSFTTSGGEQYF. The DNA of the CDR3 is TGCGCCAGCAGCTTCACGACTAGCGGGGGAGAGCAGTACTTC.

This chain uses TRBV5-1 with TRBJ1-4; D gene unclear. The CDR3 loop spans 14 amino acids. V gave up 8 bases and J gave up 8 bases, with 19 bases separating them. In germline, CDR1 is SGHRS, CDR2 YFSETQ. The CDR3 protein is CASSLRSSSEKLFF. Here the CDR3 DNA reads TGCGCCAGTTCTCTCAGATCTTCCTCCGAAAAACTGTTTTTT.

The CDR3 nucleotides read TGCGCCAGCAGCTTGGGGACCAGGGGGCCGGGAGCCAAAAACATTCAGTACTTC. Protein product: CASSLGTRGPGAKNIQYF. V and J are TRBV5-1 and TRBJ2-4, with 8 bases identical to TRBD1. CDR1 and CDR2 (germline): SGHRS, YFSETQ. Losses at the gene ends were 0 bases for V and 0 bases for J; bases not matched to a gene: 8. This CDR3 is 18 amino acids long.

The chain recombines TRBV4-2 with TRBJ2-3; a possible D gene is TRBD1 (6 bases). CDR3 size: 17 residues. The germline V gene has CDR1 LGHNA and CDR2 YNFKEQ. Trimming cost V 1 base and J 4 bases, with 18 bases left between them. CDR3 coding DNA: TGTGCCAGCAGCCAAGGCCGTTCGAGGGGGTCGGCAGATACGCAGTATTTT. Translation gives CASSQGRSRGSADTQYF.

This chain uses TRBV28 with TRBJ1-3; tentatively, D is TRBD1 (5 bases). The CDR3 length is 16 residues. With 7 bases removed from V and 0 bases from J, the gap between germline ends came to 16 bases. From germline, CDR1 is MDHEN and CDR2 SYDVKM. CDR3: CASKTTEILSGNTIYF. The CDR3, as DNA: TGTGCCAGCAAAACGACAGAGATTCTCTCTGGAAACACCATATATTTT.

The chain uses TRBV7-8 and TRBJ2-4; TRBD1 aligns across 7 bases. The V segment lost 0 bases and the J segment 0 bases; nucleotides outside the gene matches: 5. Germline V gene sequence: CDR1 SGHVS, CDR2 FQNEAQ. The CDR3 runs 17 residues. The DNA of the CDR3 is TGTGCCAGCAGCTTAGCGGGACAGTTCTTAGCCAAAAACATTCAGTACTTC. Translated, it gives CASSLAGQFLAKNIQYF.

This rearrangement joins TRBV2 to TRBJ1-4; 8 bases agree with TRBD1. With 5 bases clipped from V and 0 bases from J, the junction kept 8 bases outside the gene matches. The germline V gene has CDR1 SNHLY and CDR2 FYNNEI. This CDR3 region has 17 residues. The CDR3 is CASSTWTGLATNEKLFF. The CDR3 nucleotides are TGTGCCAGCAGTACTTGGACAGGGTTGGCAACTAATGAAAAACTGTTTTTT.

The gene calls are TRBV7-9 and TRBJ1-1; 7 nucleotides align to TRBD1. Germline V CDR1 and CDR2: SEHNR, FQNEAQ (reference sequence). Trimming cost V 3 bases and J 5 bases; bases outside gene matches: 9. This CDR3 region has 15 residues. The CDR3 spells CASSFQQGPGTEAFF. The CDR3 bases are TGTGCCAGCAGCTTTCAACAGGGGCCGGGGACTGAAGCTTTCTTT.

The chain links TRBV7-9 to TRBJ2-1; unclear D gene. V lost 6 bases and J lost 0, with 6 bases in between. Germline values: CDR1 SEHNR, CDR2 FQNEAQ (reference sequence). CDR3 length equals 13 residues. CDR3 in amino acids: CASSFVSYNEQFF. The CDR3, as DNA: TGTGCCAGCAGTTTCGTCTCCTACAATGAGCAGTTCTTC. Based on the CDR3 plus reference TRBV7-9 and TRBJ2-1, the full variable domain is DTGVSQNPRHKITKRGQNVTFRCDPISEHNRLYWYRQTLGQGPEFLTYFQNEAQLEKSRLLSDRFSAERPKGSFSTLEIQRTEQGDSAMYLCASSFVSYNEQFFGPGTRLTVL.